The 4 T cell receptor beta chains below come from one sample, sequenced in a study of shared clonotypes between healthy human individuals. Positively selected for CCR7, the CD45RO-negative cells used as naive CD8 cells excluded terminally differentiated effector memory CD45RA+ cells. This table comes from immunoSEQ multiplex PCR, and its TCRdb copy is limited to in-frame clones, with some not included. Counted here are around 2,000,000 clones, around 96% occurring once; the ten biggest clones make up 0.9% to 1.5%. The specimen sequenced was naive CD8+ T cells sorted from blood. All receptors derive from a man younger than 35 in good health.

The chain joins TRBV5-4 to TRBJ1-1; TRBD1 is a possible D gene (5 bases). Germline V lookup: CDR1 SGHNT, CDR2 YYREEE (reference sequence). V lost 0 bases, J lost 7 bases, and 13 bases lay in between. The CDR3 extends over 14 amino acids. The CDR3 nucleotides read TGTGCCAGCAGCTTGGACAGGTCAGGGCTTGAAGCTTTCTTT. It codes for CASSLDRSGLEAFF. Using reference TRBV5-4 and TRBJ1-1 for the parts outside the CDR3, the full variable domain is ETGVTQSPTHLIKTRGQQVTLRCSSQSGHNTVSWYQQALGQGPQFIFQYYREEENGRGNFPPRFSGLQFPNYSSELNVNALELDDSALYLCASSLDRSGLEAFFGQGTRLTVV.

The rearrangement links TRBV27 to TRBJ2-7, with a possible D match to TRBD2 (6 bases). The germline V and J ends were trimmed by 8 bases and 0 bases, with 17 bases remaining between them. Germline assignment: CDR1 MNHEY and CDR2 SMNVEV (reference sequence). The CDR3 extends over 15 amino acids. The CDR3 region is CASHTGAGSSYEQYF. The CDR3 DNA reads TGTGCCAGCCATACTGGGGCGGGAAGCTCCTACGAGCAGTACTTC.

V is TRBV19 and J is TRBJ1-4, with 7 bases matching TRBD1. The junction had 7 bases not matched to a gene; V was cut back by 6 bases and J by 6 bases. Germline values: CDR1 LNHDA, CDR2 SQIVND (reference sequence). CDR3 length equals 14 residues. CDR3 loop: CASRRGTDYEKLFF. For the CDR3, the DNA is TGTGCCAGTAGGAGAGGGACAGATTATGAAAAACTGTTTTTT.

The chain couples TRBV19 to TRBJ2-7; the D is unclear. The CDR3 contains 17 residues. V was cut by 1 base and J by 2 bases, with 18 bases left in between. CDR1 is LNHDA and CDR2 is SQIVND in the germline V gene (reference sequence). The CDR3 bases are TGTGCCAGTAGTATAGGGACCCGGCAGGAGCCTACCTACGAGCAGTACTTC. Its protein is CASSIGTRQEPTYEQYF.